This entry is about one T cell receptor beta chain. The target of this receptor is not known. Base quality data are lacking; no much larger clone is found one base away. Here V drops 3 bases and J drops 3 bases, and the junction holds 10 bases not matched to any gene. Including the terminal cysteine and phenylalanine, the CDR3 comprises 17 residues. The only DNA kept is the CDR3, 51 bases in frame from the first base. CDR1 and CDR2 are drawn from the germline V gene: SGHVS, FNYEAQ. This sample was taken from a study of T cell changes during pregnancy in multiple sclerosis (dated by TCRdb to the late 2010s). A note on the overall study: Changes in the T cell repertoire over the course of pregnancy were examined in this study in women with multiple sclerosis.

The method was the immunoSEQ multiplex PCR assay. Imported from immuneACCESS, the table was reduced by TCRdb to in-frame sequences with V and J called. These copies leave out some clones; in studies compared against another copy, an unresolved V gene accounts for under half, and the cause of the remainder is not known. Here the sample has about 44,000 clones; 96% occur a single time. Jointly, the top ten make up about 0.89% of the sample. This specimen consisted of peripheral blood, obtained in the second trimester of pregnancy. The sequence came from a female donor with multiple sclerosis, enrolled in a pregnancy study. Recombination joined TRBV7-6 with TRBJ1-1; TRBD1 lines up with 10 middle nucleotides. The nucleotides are TGTGCCAGCAGCTTGGGTCGGGACAGGGGTTATCACACTGAAGCTTTCTTT. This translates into CASSLGRDRGYHTEAFF.